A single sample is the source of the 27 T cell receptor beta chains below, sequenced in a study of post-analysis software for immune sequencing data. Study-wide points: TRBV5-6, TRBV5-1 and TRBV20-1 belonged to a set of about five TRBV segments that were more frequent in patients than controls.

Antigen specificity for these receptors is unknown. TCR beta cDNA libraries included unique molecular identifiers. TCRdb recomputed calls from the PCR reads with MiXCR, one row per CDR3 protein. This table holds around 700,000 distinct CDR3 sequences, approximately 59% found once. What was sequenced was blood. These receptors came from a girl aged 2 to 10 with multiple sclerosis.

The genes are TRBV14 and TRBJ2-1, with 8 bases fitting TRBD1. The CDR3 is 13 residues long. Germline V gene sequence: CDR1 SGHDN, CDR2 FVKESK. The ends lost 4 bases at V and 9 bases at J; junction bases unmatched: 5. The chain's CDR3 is CASSLTGGPEQFF. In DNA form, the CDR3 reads TGTGCCAGCAGCCTCACAGGGGGTCCTGAGCAGTTCTTC.

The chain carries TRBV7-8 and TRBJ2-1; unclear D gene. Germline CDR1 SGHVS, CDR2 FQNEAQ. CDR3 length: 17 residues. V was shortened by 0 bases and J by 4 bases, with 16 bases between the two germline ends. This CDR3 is CASSLARGGSDYNEQFF. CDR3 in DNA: TGTGCCAGCAGCTTAGCGCGAGGCGGCTCGGATTACAATGAGCAGTTCTTC.

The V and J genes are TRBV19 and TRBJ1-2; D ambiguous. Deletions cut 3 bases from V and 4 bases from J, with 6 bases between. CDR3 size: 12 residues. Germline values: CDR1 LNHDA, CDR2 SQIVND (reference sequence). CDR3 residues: CASSMRAYGYTF. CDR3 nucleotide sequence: TGTGCCAGTAGTATGAGGGCCTATGGCTACACCTTC. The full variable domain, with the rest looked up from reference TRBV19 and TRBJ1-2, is DGGITQSPKYLFRKEGQNVTLSCEQNLNHDAMYWYRQDPGQGLRLIYYSQIVNDFQKGDIAEGYSVSREKKESFPLTVTSAQKNPTAFYLCASSMRAYGYTFGSGTRLTVV.

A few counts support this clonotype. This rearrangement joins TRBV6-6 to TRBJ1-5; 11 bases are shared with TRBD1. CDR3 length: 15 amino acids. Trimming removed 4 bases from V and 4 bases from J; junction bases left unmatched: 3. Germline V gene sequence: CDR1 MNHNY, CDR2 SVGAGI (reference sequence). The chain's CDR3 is CASSLDRGRNQPQHF. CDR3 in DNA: TGTGCCAGCAGTTTGGACAGGGGGCGGAATCAGCCCCAGCATTTT.

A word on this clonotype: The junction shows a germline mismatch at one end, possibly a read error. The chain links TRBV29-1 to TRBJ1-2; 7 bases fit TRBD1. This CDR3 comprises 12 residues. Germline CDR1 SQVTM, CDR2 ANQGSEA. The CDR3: CSVEGTDYGYTF. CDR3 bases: TGCAGCGTGGAAGGGACAGACTATGGCTACACCTTC.

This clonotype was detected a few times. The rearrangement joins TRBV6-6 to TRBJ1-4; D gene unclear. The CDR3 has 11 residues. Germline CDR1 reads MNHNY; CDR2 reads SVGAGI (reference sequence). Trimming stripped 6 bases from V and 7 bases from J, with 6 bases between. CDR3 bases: TGTGCCAGCAGCCAGTTTGAAAAACTGTTTTTT. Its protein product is CASSQFEKLFF.

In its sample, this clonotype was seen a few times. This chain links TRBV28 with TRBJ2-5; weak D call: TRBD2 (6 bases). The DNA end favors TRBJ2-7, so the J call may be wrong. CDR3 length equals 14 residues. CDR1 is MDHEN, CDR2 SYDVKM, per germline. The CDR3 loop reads CASSLNFGSYEQYF. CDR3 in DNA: TGTGCCAGCAGCCTTAACTTCGGGAGCTACGAGCAGTACTTC.

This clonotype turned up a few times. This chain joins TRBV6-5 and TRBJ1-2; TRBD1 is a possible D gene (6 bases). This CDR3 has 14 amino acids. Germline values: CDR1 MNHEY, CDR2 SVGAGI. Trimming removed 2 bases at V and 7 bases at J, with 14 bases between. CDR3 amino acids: CASSYGGGGGGYTF. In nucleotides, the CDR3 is TGTGCCAGCAGTTACGGAGGGGGAGGAGGTGGCTACACCTTC.

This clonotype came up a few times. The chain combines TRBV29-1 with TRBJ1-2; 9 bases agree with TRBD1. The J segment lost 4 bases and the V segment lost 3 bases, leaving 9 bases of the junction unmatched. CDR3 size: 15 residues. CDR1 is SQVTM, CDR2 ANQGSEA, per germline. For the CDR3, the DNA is TGCAGCGTTGATGCGGGACAGGGTAAATCCTATGGCTACACCTTC. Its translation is CSVDAGQGKSYGYTF.

As DNA, the CDR3 is TGTGCCAGCAGGGAAACAGGGAACTATGGCTACACCTTC. This encodes CASRETGNYGYTF. The V call is TRBV6-1, the J call TRBJ1-2, with D possibly matching TRBD1 (6 bases). The CDR3 length is 13 residues. Trimming took off 6 bases at V and 2 bases at J, with 10 bases between the two ends. Germline V gene lookup returns CDR1 MNHNS and CDR2 SASEGT.

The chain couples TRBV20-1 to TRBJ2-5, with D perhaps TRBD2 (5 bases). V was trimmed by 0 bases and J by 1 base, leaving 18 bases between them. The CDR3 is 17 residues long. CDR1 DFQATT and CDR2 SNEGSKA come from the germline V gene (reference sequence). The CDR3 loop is CSAREIVPGMVQETQYF. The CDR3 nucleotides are TGCAGTGCTAGAGAGATAGTCCCGGGGATGGTCCAAGAGACCCAGTACTTC.

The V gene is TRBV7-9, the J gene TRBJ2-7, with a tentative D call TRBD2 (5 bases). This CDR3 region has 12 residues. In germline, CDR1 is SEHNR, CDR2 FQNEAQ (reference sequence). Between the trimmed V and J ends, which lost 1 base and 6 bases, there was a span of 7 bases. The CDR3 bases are TGTGCCAGCAGCTTAGATAGCGCCGAGCAGTACTTC. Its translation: CASSLDSAEQYF. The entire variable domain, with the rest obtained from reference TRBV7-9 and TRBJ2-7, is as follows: DTGVSQNPRHKITKRGQNVTFRCDPISEHNRLYWYRQTLGQGPEFLTYFQNEAQLEKSRLLSDRFSAERPKGSFSTLEIQRTEQGDSAMYLCASSLDSAEQYFGPGTRLTVT.

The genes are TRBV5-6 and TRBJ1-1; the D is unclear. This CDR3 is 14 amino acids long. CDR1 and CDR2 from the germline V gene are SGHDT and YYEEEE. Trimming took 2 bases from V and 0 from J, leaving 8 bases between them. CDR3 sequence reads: CASSLTHMNTEAFF. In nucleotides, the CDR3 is TGTGCCAGCAGCTTAACGCATATGAACACTGAAGCTTTCTTT. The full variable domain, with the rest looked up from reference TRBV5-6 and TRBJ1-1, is DAGVTQSPTHLIKTRGQQVTLRCSPKSGHDTVSWYQQALGQGPQFIFQYYEEEERQRGNFPDRFSGHQFPNYSSELNVNALLLGDSALYLCASSLTHMNTEAFFGQGTRLTVV.

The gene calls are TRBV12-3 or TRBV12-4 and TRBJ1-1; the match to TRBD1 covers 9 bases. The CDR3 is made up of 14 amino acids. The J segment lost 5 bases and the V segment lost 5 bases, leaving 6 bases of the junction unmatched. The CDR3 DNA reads TGTGCCAGCAGTCACCTGACAGGGGGGACTGAAGCTTTCTTT. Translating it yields CASSHLTGGTEAFF.

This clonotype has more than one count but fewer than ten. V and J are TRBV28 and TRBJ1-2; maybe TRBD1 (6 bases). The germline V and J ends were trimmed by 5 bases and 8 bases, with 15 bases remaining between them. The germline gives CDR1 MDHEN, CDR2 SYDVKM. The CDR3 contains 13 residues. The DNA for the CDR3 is TGTGCCAGCAGTAGCAACAGGGTATGGGGCTACACCTTC. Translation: CASSSNRVWGYTF.

CDR3 nucleotide sequence: TGCGCCAGCATAGGGGCCGGGAACAATGAGCAGTTCTTC. It yields the protein CASIGAGNNEQFF. The V and J genes are TRBV5-1 and TRBJ2-1; TRBD1 or TRBD2 may be the D gene (5 bases each). Trimming cost V 6 bases and J 5 bases, with 12 bases left between them. CDR1 is SGHRS and CDR2 is YFSETQ in the germline V gene. This CDR3 contains 13 residues.

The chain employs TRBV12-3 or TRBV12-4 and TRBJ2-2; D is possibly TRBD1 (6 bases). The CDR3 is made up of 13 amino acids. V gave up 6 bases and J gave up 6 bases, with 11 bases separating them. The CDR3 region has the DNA TGTGCCAGCAGCCAATGGACAGCCGGGGAGCTGTTTTTT. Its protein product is CASSQWTAGELFF.

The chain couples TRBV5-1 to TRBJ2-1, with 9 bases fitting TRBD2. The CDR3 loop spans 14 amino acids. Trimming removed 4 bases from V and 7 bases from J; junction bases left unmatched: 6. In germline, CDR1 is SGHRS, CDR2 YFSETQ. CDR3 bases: TGCGCCAGCAGCATTAGCGGGAGCCGTAATGAGCAGTTCTTC. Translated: CASSISGSRNEQFF. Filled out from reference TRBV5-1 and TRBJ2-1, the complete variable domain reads KAGVTQTPRYLIKTRGQQVTLSCSPISGHRSVSWYQQTPGQGLQFLFEYFSETQRNKGNFPGRFSGRQFSNSRSEMNVSTLELGDSALYLCASSISGSRNEQFFGPGTRLTVL.

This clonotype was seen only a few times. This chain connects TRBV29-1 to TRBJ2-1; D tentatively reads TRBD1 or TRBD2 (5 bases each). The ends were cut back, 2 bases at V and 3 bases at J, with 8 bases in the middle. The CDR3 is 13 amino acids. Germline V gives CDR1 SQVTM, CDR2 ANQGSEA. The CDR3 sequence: CSVEWGSYNEQFF. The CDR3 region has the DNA TGCAGCGTTGAATGGGGGAGCTACAATGAGCAGTTCTTC.

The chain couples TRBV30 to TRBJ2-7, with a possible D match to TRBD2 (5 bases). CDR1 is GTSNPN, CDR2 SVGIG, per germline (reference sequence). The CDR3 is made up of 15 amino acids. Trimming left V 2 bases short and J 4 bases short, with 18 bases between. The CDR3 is CAWSLAGALVYEQYF. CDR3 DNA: TGTGCCTGGAGTCTGGCGGGTGCCCTGGTGTACGAGCAGTACTTC.

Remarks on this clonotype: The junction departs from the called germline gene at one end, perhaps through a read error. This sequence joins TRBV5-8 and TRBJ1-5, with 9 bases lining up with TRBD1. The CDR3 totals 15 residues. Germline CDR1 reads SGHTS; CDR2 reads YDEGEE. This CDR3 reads CAGSLGDRAVQPQHF. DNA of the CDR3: TGTGCCGGCAGCTTGGGGGACAGGGCGGTTCAGCCCCAGCATTTT.

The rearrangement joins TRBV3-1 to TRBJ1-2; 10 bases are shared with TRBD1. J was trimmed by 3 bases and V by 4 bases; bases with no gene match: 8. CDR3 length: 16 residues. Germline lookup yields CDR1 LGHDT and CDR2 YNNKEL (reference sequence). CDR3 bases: TGTGCCAGCAGCCGACAGGGGGCCCTTCCCTACTATGGCTACACCTTC. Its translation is CASSRQGALPYYGYTF.

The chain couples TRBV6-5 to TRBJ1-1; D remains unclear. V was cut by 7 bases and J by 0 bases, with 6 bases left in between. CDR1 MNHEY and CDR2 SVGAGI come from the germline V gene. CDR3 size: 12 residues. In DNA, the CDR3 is TGTGCCAGCAAAGCGGTGAACACTGAAGCTTTCTTT. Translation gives CASKAVNTEAFF.

The CDR3 sequence: CASRATDYEQFF. The CDR3 DNA is TGCGCCAGCAGGGCTACGGACTATGAGCAGTTCTTC. The chain recombines TRBV5-1 with TRBJ2-1; D is perhaps TRBD2 (5 bases). The CDR3 consists of 12 residues. The V gene lost 5 bases and the J gene lost 8 bases, with 11 bases spanning the gap. CDR1 SGHRS and CDR2 YFSETQ come from the germline V gene.

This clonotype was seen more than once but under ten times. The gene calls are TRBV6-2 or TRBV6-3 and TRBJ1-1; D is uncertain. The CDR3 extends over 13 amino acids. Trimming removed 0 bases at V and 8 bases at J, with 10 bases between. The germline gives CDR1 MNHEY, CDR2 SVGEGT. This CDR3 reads CASSYSTPMEAFF. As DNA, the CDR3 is TGTGCCAGCAGTTACTCGACCCCCATGGAAGCTTTCTTT.

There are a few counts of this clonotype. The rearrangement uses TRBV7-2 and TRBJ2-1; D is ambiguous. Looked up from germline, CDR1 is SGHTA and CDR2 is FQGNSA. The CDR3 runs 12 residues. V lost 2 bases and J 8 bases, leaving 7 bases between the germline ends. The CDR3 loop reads CASSLFQDEQFF. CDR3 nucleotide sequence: TGTGCCAGCAGCTTATTCCAAGATGAGCAGTTCTTC.

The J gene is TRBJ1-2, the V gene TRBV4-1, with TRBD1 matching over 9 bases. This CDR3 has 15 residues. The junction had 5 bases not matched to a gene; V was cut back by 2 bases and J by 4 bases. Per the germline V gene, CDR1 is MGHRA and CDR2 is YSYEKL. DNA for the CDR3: TGCGCCAGCAGCCAAACAGGACAGGGGAGCTATGGCTACACCTTC. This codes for CASSQTGQGSYGYTF.